The next 21 T cell receptor beta chains were all read from a single sample in a study of blood T cell repertoires in COVID-19. Clones were read by immunoSEQ multiplex PCR, and TCRdb kept only the in-frame ones, dropping some. The sample carries about 460,000 clones, approximately 90% recorded once. The sample consisted of PBMCs or T cells enriched from blood (not recorded which). These receptor sequences come from a woman aged 60 to 75 who had recovered from COVID-19.

The chain's CDR3 is CATSGIPGHTQYF. The DNA for the CDR3 is TGTGCCACCAGTGGTATACCAGGTCATACGCAGTATTTT. The chain has TRBV24-1 and TRBJ2-3; D not certain. Germline values: CDR1 KGHDR, CDR2 SFDVKD. The CDR3 consists of 13 residues. V was trimmed by 5 bases and J by 7 bases, leaving 12 bases between them.

This chain joins TRBV5-6 and TRBJ1-6; the D gene is possibly TRBD1 (5 bases). The CDR3 consists of 13 residues. Deletions cut 0 bases from V and 9 bases from J, with 7 bases between. CDR1 SGHDT and CDR2 YYEEEE come from the germline V gene. The CDR3 DNA reads as TGTGCCAGCAGCTTGGGCAGGGTTTCACCCCTCCACTTT. Its translation is CASSLGRVSPLHF.

V is TRBV6-5 and J is TRBJ2-2, with 7 positions matching TRBD1. Germline V gene sequence: CDR1 MNHEY, CDR2 SVGAGI. The CDR3 contains 15 residues. Germline trimming cut 1 base from V and 7 bases from J; bases unmatched to any gene: 6. The DNA of the CDR3 is TGTGCCAGCAGTTACTATTGGCAGGGGGACGGGGAGCTGTTTTTT. It translates to CASSYYWQGDGELFF.

Concerning this clone itself: Other DNA sequences in the same sample also yield this CDR3. J is TRBJ2-6 and V is TRBV30; D ambiguous. V was clipped by 0 bases and J by 2 bases, with 8 bases between them. Per germline, CDR1 GTSNPN and CDR2 SVGIG (reference sequence). The CDR3 runs 15 residues. The CDR3 sequence is CAWSVLQAGANVLTF. Here the CDR3 DNA reads TGTGCCTGGAGTGTACTTCAGGCTGGGGCCAACGTCCTGACTTTC.

As regards this clone: Different DNA sequences within this sample yield the same CDR3. The V and J genes are TRBV2 and TRBJ1-5; D is possibly TRBD1 (5 bases). The germline V gene has CDR1 SNHLY and CDR2 FYNNEI. The CDR3 runs 14 residues. The V and J ends lost 3 bases and 5 bases respectively, with 11 bases between them. The CDR3 spells CASSEQGRDQPQHF. CDR3 in DNA: TGTGCCAGCAGTGAGCAGGGAAGGGATCAGCCCCAGCATTTT.

This rearrangement joins TRBV29-1 to TRBJ1-5, with 8 bases lining up with TRBD1. V lost 4 bases to trimming and J lost 6 bases; unmatched junction nucleotides: 5. From germline, CDR1 is SQVTM and CDR2 ANQGSEA. CDR3 length: 13 residues. CDR3 DNA sequence: TGCAGCGTTGTGGACAGGGCTGGTCAGCCCCAGCATTTT. The encoded protein is CSVVDRAGQPQHF.

The count of this clone is one. The chain has TRBV9 and TRBJ2-1; 7 nucleotides match TRBD1. The ends lost 2 bases at V and 1 base at J; junction bases unmatched: 6. There are 16 residues in the CDR3. Germline V gene data show CDR1 as SGDLS and CDR2 as YYNGEE. CDR3 protein: CASSVTQGVSYNEQFF. CDR3 nucleotide sequence: TGTGCCAGCAGCGTCACCCAGGGGGTGTCCTACAATGAGCAGTTCTTC.

This clone was found once. The chain recombines TRBV2 with TRBJ2-2; tentatively, D is TRBD1 (6 bases). The CDR3 runs to 18 residues. V dropped 2 bases and J dropped 2 bases, with 18 bases sitting between them. Germline V gene lookup returns CDR1 SNHLY and CDR2 FYNNEI. The chain's CDR3 is CASSETRGSFINTGELFF. The CDR3 bases are TGTGCCAGCAGTGAAACCAGGGGCTCATTCATAAACACCGGGGAGCTGTTTTTT.

The rearrangement joins TRBV5-1 to TRBJ2-7; the match to TRBD2 covers 13 bases. The CDR3 spans 15 residues. The ends lost 3 bases at V and 2 bases at J; junction bases unmatched: 2. Germline assignment: CDR1 SGHRS and CDR2 YFSETQ. In nucleotides, the CDR3 is TGCGCCAGCAGCTGGACTAGCGGGGGAACCTACGAGCAGTACGTC. Translating gives CASSWTSGGTYEQYV.

On this clone: The sample carries other DNA sequences with the same CDR3. The chain is built from TRBV3-1 (or the pseudogene TRBV3-2) and TRBJ1-2; 8 bases are shared with TRBD1. Germline-derived CDR1 and CDR2 are LGHDT and YNNKEL (reference sequence). Trimming took 4 bases from V and 4 from J; bases not matched to a gene: 5. This CDR3 comprises 14 residues. CDR3 loop: CASSLGQGGYGYTF. In DNA form, the CDR3 reads TGTGCCAGCAGCCTTGGACAGGGTGGCTATGGCTACACCTTC.

The table lists this clone with a count of one. The rearrangement joins TRBV7-6 to TRBJ2-2; no firm D call. Germline CDR1 reads SGHVS; CDR2 reads FNYEAQ. The CDR3 has 14 amino acids. Trimming took off 5 bases at V and 6 bases at J, with 13 bases between the two ends. The CDR3 here is CASSPRVQPGELFF. The CDR3 DNA reads as TGTGCCAGCAGCCCTCGGGTTCAGCCCGGGGAGCTGTTTTTT.

This clone was detected once. This chain uses TRBV4-2 with TRBJ2-3; D possibly corresponds to TRBD1 (6 bases). Germline V CDR1 and CDR2: LGHNA, YNFKEQ. V was cut by 0 bases and J by 5 bases, with 15 bases left in between. The CDR3 loop spans 16 amino acids. CDR3 bases: TGTGCCAGCAGCCAAGATGGTAGGGGGAGTGAAGATACGCAGTATTTT. This translates into CASSQDGRGSEDTQYF.

For the CDR3, the DNA is TGTGCCAAAAAACAGGGGTATAATTCACCCCTCCACTTT. Translation gives CAKKQGYNSPLHF. This chain connects TRBV2 to TRBJ1-6, with 7 bases matching TRBD1. The trim removed 10 bases at V and 4 bases at J, leaving 4 bases unmatched. CDR3 length: 13 residues. CDR1 SNHLY and CDR2 FYNNEI come from the germline V gene.

The chain combines TRBV19 with TRBJ2-7; 7 bases agree with TRBD1. CDR1 and CDR2 from the germline V gene are LNHDA and SQIVND (reference sequence). Losses at the gene ends were 4 bases for V and 6 bases for J; bases not matched to a gene: 9. This CDR3 comprises 14 residues. The CDR3 loop is CASSKWTGPVEQYF. The CDR3 DNA follows: TGTGCCAGTAGTAAATGGACAGGCCCCGTCGAGCAGTACTTC.

The DNA of the CDR3 is TGTGCCAGCAGCTGGACAGGGAGCCATCAGCCCCAGCATTTT. This translates into CASSWTGSHQPQHF. The chain is built from TRBV27 and TRBJ1-5; 8 bases match TRBD1. This CDR3 comprises 14 residues. Trimming removed 6 bases from V and 5 bases from J; junction bases left unmatched: 6. Germline values: CDR1 MNHEY, CDR2 SMNVEV (reference sequence).

This clone came up a few times. The chain is built from TRBV19 and TRBJ1-5, with D uncertain. CDR1 LNHDA and CDR2 SQIVND come from the germline V gene (reference sequence). This CDR3 spans 15 amino acids. V lost 0 bases to trimming and J lost 3 bases, with 9 bases between them. CDR3: CASSIEGRFNQPQHF. CDR3 DNA sequence: TGTGCCAGTAGTATAGAGGGCAGGTTCAATCAGCCCCAGCATTTT.

This CDR3 is CASSPGQGAMNTEAFF. Here the CDR3 DNA reads TGCGCCAGCAGCCCAGGACAGGGGGCGATGAACACTGAAGCTTTCTTT. V usage is TRBV5-1 and J usage is TRBJ1-1; 11 nucleotides match TRBD1. With 4 bases clipped from V and 0 bases from J, the junction kept 5 bases outside the gene matches. Germline V lookup: CDR1 SGHRS, CDR2 YFSETQ. The CDR3 loop spans 16 amino acids.

The chain employs TRBV4-2 and TRBJ2-3, with TRBD2 matching over 8 bases. Germline CDR1 reads LGHNA; CDR2 reads YNFKEQ. The CDR3 has 15 amino acids. V gave up 1 base and J gave up 3 bases; unmatched junction bases: 3. The CDR3 region is CASSQVGGATDTQYF. The CDR3 DNA reads TGTGCCAGCAGCCAAGTCGGGGGGGCTACAGATACGCAGTATTTT.

The chain couples TRBV29-1 to TRBJ2-5, with TRBD2 matching over 7 bases. Per the germline V gene, CDR1 is SQVTM and CDR2 is ANQGSEA. After removal of 4 bases from V and 5 bases from J, the junction contained 10 bases not matched to a gene. The CDR3 is 14 residues long. The CDR3 region is CSVVVGEGGETQYF. In nucleotides, the CDR3 is TGCAGCGTTGTCGTGGGGGAGGGAGGGGAGACCCAGTACTTC.

The rearrangement uses TRBV9 and TRBJ1-1; the D is unclear. Per germline, CDR1 SGDLS and CDR2 YYNGEE. The CDR3 covers 15 residues. V gave up 4 bases and J gave up 3 bases, with 16 bases separating them. CDR3 coding DNA: TGTGCCAGCAGCCCCCACCTGGAGCTCTACACTGAAGCTTTCTTT. Translating gives CASSPHLELYTEAFF.

The chain recombines TRBV30 with TRBJ2-2; 13 positions match TRBD2. The V segment lost 0 bases and the J segment 4 bases; nucleotides outside the gene matches: 11. The CDR3 is made up of 19 amino acids. Germline assignment: CDR1 GTSNPN and CDR2 SVGIG (reference sequence). The CDR3 is CAWSVSRMTSGGFTGELFF. CDR3 sequence (DNA): TGTGCCTGGAGTGTTAGTAGGATGACTAGCGGGGGGTTCACCGGGGAGCTGTTTTTT.